Shown below are 8 T cell receptor beta chains from a single sample sequenced in a study of vaccination and CD4 T cells after COVID-19. No antigen is known for these receptors. With the Oncomine TCR Beta short-read assay, DNA from cultured CD4+ T cells was sequenced. MiXCR, applied by TCRdb to the PCR reads, yields one record per CDR3 protein. In the table there are around 20,000 distinct CDR3 sequences, 50% to 60% of which are singletons. Treatment given: roughly 11-day PBMC culture with coronavirus spike peptide pools or control peptides (ViraFEST assay). This specimen consisted of CD4+ T cells from blood, cultured in vitro, obtained after SARS-CoV-2 vaccination. These receptors originate from a human donor who had recovered from COVID-19.

This clonotype was counted only a few times. The chain couples TRBV19 to TRBJ1-5; no reliable D call. Trimming left V 9 bases short and J 0 bases short, with 6 bases between. This CDR3 comprises 12 residues. Per the germline V gene, CDR1 is LNHDA and CDR2 is SQIVND (reference sequence). CDR3 in DNA: TGTGCCAGCAGTGATAGCAATCAGCCCCAGCATTTT. Its protein is CASSDSNQPQHF.

The V and J genes are TRBV20-1 and TRBJ1-5, with 7 positions matching TRBD1. The CDR3 has 14 residues. The germline CDR1 and CDR2 sequences are DFQATT and SNEGSKA (reference sequence). V dropped 6 bases and J dropped 6; count of bases not matched to a gene: 11. In DNA form, the CDR3 reads TGCAGTGCCCGAAGGGCAGGGGGAGGTCAGCCCCAGCATTTT. Encoded protein: CSARRAGGGQPQHF.

V is TRBV7-9 and J is TRBJ1-1; 7 bases line up with TRBD1. With V trimmed by 5 bases and J by 1 base, 10 bases remained unmatched. CDR1 is SEHNR, CDR2 FQNEAQ, per germline (reference sequence). The CDR3 contains 16 residues. This chain's CDR3 is CASSPNRGGTNTEAFF. The CDR3 nucleotides read TGTGCCAGCAGCCCTAACAGGGGCGGGACGAACACTGAAGCTTTCTTT.

The V call is TRBV20-1, the J call TRBJ2-5; D is perhaps TRBD2 (5 bases). Germline values: CDR1 DFQATT, CDR2 SNEGSKA (reference sequence). V lost 0 bases, J lost 1 base, and 12 bases lay in between. There are 15 residues in the CDR3. CDR3: CSARDSRAPQETQYF. CDR3 sequence (DNA): TGCAGTGCTAGAGACTCGAGGGCGCCCCAAGAGACCCAGTACTTC.

The chain couples TRBV28 to TRBJ2-3, with a weak D call TRBD2 (6 bases). CDR1 is MDHEN and CDR2 is SYDVKM in the germline V gene. This CDR3 spans 16 amino acids. The V end was cut by 5 bases, the J end by 6 bases, with 21 bases between. The CDR3 is CASSGSGVGWGDTQYF. The DNA for the CDR3 is TGTGCCAGCAGTGGATCGGGAGTGGGGTGGGGGGATACGCAGTATTTT.

The chain combines TRBV19 with TRBJ1-1; 8 nucleotides match TRBD1. Trimming cost V 3 bases and J 8 bases; bases outside gene matches: 8. The CDR3 runs 14 residues. The germline CDR1 and CDR2 sequences are LNHDA and SQIVND (reference sequence). The DNA of the CDR3 is TGTGCCAGTAGTATGGAGACAGGGGCCCGCGAAGCTTTCTTT. Its protein product is CASSMETGAREAFF.

The CDR3 is CASSKAYRVKENQETLQYF. Written as DNA, the CDR3 is TGTGCCAGCAGCAAAGCGTACAGGGTCAAGGAGAACCAAGAGACCCTCCAGTACTTC. This chain joins TRBV21-1 and TRBJ2-5; TRBD1 is taken as the D call from the table, unchecked against the DNA. TRBV21-1 is reported as a pseudogene. CDR3 size: 19 residues.

V and J are TRBV7-9 and TRBJ2-5; 15 bases are shared with TRBD2. J lost 4 bases, V lost 3 bases, and 12 bases had no gene match. The CDR3 consists of 19 residues. The germline CDR1 and CDR2 sequences are SEHNR and FQNEAQ (reference sequence). In DNA, the CDR3 is TGTGCCAGCAGCTTTCCAGGACTAGCGGGGGGGCCGGTTTCAGAGACCCAGTACTTC. It specifies CASSFPGLAGGPVSETQYF.